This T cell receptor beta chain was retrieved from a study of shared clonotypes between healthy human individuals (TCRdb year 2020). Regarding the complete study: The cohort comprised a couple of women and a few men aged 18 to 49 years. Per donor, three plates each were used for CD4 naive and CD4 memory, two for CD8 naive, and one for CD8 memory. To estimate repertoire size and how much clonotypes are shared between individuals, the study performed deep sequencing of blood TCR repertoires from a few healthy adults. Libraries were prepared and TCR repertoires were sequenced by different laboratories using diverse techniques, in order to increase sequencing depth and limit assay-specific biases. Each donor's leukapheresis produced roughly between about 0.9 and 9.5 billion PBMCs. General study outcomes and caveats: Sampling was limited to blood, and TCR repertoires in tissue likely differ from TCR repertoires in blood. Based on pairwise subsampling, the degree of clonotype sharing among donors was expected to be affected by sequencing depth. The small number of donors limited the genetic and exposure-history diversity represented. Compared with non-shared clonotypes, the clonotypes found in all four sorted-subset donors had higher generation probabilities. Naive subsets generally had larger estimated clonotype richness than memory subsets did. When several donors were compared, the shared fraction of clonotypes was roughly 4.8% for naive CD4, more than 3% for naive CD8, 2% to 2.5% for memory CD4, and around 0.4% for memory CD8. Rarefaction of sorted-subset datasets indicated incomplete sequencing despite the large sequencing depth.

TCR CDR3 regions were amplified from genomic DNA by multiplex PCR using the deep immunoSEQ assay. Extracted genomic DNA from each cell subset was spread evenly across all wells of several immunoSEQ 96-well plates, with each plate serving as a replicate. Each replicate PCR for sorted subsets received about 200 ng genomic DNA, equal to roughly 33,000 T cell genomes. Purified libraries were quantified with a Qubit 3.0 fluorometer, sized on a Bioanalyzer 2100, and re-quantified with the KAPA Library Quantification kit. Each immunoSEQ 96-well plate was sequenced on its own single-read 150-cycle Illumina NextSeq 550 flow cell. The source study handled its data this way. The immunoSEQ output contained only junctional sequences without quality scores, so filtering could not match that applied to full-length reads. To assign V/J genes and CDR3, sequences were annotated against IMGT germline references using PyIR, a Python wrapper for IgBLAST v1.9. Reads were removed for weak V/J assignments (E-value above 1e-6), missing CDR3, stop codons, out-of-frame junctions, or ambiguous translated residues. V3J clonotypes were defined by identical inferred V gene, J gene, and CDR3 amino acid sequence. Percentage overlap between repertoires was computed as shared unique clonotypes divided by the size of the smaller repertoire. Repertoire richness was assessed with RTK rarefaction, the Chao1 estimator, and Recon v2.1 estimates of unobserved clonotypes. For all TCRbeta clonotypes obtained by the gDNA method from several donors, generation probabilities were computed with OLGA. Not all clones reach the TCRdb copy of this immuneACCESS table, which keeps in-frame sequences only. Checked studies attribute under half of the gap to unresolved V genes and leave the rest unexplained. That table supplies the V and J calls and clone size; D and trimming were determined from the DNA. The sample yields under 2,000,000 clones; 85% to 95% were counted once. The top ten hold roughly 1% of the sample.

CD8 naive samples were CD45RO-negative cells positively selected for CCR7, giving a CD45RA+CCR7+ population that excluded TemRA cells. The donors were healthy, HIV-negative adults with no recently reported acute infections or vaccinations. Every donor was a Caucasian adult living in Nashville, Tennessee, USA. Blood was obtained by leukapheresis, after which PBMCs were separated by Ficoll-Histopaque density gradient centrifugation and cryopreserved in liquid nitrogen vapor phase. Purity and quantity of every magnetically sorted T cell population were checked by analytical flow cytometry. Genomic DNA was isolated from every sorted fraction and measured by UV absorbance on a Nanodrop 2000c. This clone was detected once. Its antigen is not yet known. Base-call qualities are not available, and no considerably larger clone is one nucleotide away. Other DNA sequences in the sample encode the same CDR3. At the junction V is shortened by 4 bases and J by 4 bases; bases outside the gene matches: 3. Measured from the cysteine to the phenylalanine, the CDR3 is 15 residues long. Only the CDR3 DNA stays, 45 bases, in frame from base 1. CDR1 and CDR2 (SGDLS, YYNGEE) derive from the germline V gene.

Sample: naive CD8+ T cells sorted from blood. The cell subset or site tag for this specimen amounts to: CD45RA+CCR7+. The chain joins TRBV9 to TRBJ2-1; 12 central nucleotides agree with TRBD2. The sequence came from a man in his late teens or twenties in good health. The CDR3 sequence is CASSLLAGGYNEQFF. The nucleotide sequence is TGTGCCAGCAGCCTCCTAGCGGGGGGGTACAATGAGCAGTTCTTC. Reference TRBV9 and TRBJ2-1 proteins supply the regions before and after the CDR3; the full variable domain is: DSGVTQTPKHLITATGQRVTLRCSPRSGDLSVYWYQQSLDQGLQFLIQYYNGEERAKGNILERFSAQQFPDLHSELNLSSLELGDSALYFCASSLLAGGYNEQFFGPGTRLTVL.